This T cell receptor (beta chain) was found in a study of blood T cell repertoires in COVID-19. Turning to the study itself: Sources were T cells, B-cell-depleted T cells, or PBMCs; the material itself was cDNA or gDNA.

Germline V gene data show CDR1 as MDHEN and CDR2 as SYDVKM. This CDR3 contains 15 residues. V gave up 3 bases and J gave up 5 bases, with 11 bases separating them. The method was immunoSEQ multiplex PCR; TCRdb's version includes in-frame clones alone and lacks a portion of them. In the table there are fewer than 350,000 clones, approximately 92% of which are singletons. The Seattle patients, enrolled during active infection, were followed longitudinally. The clonotype originates from a woman between 25 and 40 years old with COVID-19, enrolled during active disease. V usage is TRBV28 and J usage is TRBJ1-6; the D is unclear. Sequencing was done on a sample of peripheral blood. CDR3 residues: CASSLRAGNNSPLHF. The CDR3 DNA sequence: TGTGCCAGCAGTTTGCGGGCAGGCAATAATTCACCCCTCCACTTT.